This T cell receptor beta chain was recovered during a study of T-cell memory formation after mild COVID-19 (dated by TCRdb to 2020 to 2023). General notes on the study: Most TCR sequence clusters were specific to one of the two donors. In a couple of donors, T-cell clones that expanded and contracted after mild COVID-19 were followed by sequencing TCRalpha and TCRbeta repertoires longitudinally. Two young, previously healthy adult volunteers made up the cohort, one male and one female.

These reads were obtained on an Illumina NovaSeq 6000. TCRalpha and TCRbeta cDNA libraries were constructed by 5'RACE with constant-segment primers, with sample barcodes and unique molecular identifiers being introduced. RNA was extracted from every sample with Trizol reagent. Libraries were amplified in two PCR steps, with a second sample barcode and Illumina TruSeq adapters added in the second step. Libraries were sequenced on an Illumina NovaSeq with 2 x 150 bp paired-end reads. On the authors' methods: With migec v1.2.7, reads were demultiplexed and then collapsed into UMI-guided consensus sequences. With mixcr v2.1.11, UMI consensuses were aligned to TRA and TRB V and J templates and assembled into clonotypes. Clonotypes were classified as expanded or contracted when called significant by both edgeR and NoisET, with noise models trained on biological replicates. For edgeR calls, the cutoffs were a false discovery rate-adjusted p below 0.01 and a log2 fold-change threshold of 1. As an exploratory analysis of dynamics, PCA with hierarchical clustering was applied to max-normalized trajectories of the 1000 most abundant clonotypes. Each responding clone was given a CD4 or CD8 phenotype based on the CD4+ and CD8+ repertoires, which had been sequenced separately. In-frame beta chains were kept once TCRdb had trimmed the public reads at Q25 with fastp and called clones with MiXCR. All rows with the same CDR3 protein become a single entry with the most common DNA and genes. TCRdb's processing, not the authors', yielded these V and J calls. The sample includes approximately 480,000 distinct CDR3 sequences, with about 20% observed a single time. Together, the top ten hold about 12% of the sample.

Points the paper makes about the study in general: Contracting CD4+ clones were found mainly in CM and EM memory subsets, while CD8+ clones were enriched in EMRA. SARS-CoV-2 specificity of the second-wave clones peaking on day 37 was not confirmed. Only a couple of mild cases were covered in the study, and larger cohorts including severe cases with pre-infection samples were considered necessary. Clones that contracted from day 15 to 85 showed balanced CD4/CD8 phenotypes, whereas a second wave of clones that expanded from day 15 to 37 leaned towards CD4+. Some responding clones were detected in pre-infection memory, which suggested that pre-existing cross-reactive memory T cells had joined the SARS-CoV-2 response.

Including the terminal cysteine and phenylalanine, the CDR3 comprises 13 residues. Just CDR3 DNA is preserved here, 39 bases in frame from base 1. V lost 7 bases and J lost 7 bases; the stretch between them is 16 bases long. Ficoll-Paque density gradient centrifugation was used to isolate PBMCs. This clonotype was detected a few times. The antigen it binds to is not known. No clone much larger than this one lies a single base away; base qualities are absent. Sequencing was done on a sample of PBMCs or a T cell subset sorted from them (not recorded which). This chain is built from TRBV12-3 or TRBV12-4 and TRBJ1-1; no confident D gene assignment can be made. The sequence was obtained from an adult woman who had mild COVID-19 (a few samples of this study predate the infection). The sample titles of this study are shuffled in the database, so cell type and time point are left out; the donor was told from shared clones. The DNA sequence reads TGTGCCAGCACCCTGGAGATGGCCGTTGAAGCTTTCTTT. Its coded protein is CASTLEMAVEAFF.